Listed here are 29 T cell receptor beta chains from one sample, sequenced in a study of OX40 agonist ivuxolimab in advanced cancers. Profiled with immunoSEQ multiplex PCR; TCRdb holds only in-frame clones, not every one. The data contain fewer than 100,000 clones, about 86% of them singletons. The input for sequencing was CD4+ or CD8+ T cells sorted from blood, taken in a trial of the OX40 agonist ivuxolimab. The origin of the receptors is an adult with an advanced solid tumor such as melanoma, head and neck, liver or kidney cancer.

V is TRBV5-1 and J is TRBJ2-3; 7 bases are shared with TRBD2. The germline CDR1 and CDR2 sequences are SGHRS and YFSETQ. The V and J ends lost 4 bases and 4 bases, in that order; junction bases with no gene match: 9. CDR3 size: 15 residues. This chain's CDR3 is CASSVSGVGADTQYF. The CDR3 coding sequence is TGCGCCAGCAGCGTAAGCGGGGTCGGGGCAGATACGCAGTATTTT.

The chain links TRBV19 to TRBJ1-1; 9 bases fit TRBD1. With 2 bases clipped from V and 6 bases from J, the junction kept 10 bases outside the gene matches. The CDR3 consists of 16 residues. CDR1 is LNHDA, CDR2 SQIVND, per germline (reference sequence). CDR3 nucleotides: TGTGCCAGTAGTATAAGGGCGGGGACAGGGAGTCCTGAAGCTTTCTTT. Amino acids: CASSIRAGTGSPEAFF.

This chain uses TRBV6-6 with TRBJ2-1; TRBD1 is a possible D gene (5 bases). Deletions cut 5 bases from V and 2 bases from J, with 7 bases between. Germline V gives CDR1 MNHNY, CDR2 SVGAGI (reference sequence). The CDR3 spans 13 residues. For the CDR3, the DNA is TGTGCCAGCAGTCTGGGGCCCTACAATGAGCAGTTCTTC. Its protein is CASSLGPYNEQFF.

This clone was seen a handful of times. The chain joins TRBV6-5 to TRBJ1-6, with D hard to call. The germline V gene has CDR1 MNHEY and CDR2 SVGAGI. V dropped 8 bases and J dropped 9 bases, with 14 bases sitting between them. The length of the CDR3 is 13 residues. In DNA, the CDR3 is TGTGCCAGCGCAAGGACGGCCCGTTCACCCCTCCACTTT. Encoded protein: CASARTARSPLHF.

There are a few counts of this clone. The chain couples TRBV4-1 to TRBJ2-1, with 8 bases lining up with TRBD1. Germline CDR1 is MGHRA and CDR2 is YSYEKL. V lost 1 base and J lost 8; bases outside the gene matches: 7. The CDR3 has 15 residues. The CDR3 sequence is CASSQVPGQGYEQFF. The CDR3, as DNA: TGCGCCAGCAGCCAAGTTCCCGGACAGGGCTATGAGCAGTTCTTC.

Here the CDR3 reads CASSLATTSGKSSYNEQFF. The DNA for the CDR3 is TGTGCCAGCAGCTTAGCGACGACTAGCGGGAAGAGCTCCTACAATGAGCAGTTCTTC. V is TRBV7-2 and J is TRBJ2-1; TRBD2 matches at 11 bases. Germline lookup yields CDR1 SGHTA and CDR2 FQGNSA. After removal of 0 bases from V and 0 bases from J, the junction contained 7 bases not matched to a gene. This CDR3 has 19 amino acids.

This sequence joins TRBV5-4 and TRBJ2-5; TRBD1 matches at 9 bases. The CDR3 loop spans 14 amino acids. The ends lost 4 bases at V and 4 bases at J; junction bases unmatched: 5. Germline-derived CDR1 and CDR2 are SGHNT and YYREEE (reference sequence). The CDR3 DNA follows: TGTGCCAGCAGCCCGGACAGGGGCGGAGAGACCCAGTACTTC. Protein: CASSPDRGGETQYF.

DNA for the CDR3: TGTGCCAGCAGTCCACCAAATTCACCCCTCCACTTT. This codes for CASSPPNSPLHF. This sequence joins TRBV5-4 and TRBJ1-6; no clear D. The V gene's germline CDR1 is SGHNT and CDR2 YYREEE (reference sequence). The V end lost 5 bases, the J end lost 7 bases, and 7 bases lay between the germline ends. The CDR3 extends over 12 amino acids.

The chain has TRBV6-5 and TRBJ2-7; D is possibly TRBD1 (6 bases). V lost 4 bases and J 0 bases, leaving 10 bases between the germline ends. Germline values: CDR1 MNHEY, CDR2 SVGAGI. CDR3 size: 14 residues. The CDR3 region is CASSWDTSSYEQYF. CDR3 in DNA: TGTGCCAGCAGTTGGGACACGAGCTCCTACGAGCAGTACTTC.

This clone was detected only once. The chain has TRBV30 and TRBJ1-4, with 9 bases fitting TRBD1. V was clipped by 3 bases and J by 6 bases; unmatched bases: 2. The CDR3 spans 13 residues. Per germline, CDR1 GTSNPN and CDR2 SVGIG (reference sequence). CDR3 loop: CAWRDRGDEKLFF. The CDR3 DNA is TGTGCCTGGAGGGACAGGGGAGATGAAAAACTGTTTTTT.

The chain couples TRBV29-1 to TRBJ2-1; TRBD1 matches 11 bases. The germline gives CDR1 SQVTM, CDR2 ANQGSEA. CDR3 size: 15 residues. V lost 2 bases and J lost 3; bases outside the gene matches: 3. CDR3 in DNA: TGCAGCGTTGAAAGGGGACAGGGGGTCTACAATGAGCAGTTCTTC. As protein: CSVERGQGVYNEQFF.

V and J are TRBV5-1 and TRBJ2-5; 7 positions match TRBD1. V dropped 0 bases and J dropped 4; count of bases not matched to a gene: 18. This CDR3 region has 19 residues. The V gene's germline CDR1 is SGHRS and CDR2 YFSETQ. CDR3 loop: CASSLALSGGRSSPETQYF. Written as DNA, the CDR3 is TGCGCCAGCAGCTTGGCTTTGTCAGGGGGTAGGAGTTCCCCAGAGACCCAGTACTTC.

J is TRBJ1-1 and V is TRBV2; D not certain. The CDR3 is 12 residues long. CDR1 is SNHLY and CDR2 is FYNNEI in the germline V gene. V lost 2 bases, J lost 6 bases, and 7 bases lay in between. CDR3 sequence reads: CASSEQESEAFF. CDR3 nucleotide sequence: TGTGCCAGCAGTGAACAGGAGTCTGAAGCTTTCTTT. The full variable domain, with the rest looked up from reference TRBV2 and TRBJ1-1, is EPEVTQTPSHQVTQMGQEVILRCVPISNHLYFYWYRQILGQKVEFLVSFYNNEISEKSEIFDDQFSVERPDGSNFTLKIRSTKLEDSAMYFCASSEQESEAFFGQGTRLTVV.

CDR3 in DNA: TGTGCTAGTGGTTTCGGGATACGGACAGATACGCAGTATTTT. This translates into CASGFGIRTDTQYF. The chain carries TRBV12-5 and TRBJ2-3; possibly TRBD2 for D (5 bases). The CDR3 is 14 residues long. V dropped 3 bases and J dropped 3 bases, with 10 bases sitting between them. Germline CDR1 reads LGHNT; CDR2 reads FRNRAP.

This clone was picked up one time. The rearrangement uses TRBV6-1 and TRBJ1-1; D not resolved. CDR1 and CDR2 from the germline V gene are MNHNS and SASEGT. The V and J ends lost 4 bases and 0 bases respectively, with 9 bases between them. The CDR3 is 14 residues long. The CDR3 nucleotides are TGTGCCAGCAGTGCCGGCAGCCTGAACACTGAAGCTTTCTTT. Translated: CASSAGSLNTEAFF.

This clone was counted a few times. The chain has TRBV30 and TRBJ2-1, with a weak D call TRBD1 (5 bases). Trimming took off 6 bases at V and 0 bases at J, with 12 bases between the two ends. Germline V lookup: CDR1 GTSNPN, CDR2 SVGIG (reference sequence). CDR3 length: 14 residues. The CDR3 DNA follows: TGTGCCTGCATCAGGGCCAGCTCCTACAATGAGCAGTTCTTC. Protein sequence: CACIRASSYNEQFF.

CDR3 sequence (DNA): TGTGCCAGCAGAGGGACGGCCAGTACGCAGTATTTT. Translated: CASRGTASTQYF. The V gene is TRBV6-5, the J gene TRBJ2-3; the D call may be TRBD1 or TRBD2 (5 bases each). V was pared by 6 bases and J by 8 bases, with 12 bases between. This CDR3 contains 12 residues. Germline assignment: CDR1 MNHEY and CDR2 SVGAGI.

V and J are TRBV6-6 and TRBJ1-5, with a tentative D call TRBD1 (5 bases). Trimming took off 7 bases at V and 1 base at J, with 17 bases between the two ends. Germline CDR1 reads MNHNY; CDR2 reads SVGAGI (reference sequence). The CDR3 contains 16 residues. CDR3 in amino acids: CASTSRGQSSNQPQHF. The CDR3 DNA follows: TGTGCCAGCACTTCGAGGGGCCAGTCAAGCAATCAGCCCCAGCATTTT.

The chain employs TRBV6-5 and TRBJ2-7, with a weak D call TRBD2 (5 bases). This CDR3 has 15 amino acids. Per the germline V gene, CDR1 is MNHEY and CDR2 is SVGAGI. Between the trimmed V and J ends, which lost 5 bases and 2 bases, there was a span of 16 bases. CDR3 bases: TGTGCCAGCAGTAGCAGAGGGAAGGCAACCTACGAGCAGTACTTC. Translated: CASSSRGKATYEQYF.

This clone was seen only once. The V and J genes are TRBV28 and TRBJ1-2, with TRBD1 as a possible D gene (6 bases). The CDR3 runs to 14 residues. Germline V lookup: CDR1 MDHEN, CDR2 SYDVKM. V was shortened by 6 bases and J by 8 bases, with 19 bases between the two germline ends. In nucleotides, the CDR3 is TGTGCCAGCAGCATAGGACAGTGGGAGAAGGGCTACACCTTC. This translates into CASSIGQWEKGYTF.

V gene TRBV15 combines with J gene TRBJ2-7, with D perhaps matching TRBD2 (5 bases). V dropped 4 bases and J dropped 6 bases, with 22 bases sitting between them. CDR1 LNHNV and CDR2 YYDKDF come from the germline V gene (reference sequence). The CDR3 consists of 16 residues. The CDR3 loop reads CATSTFSVGSSAEQYF. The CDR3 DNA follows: TGTGCCACCAGCACTTTTAGCGTTGGATCTTCGGCCGAGCAGTACTTC.

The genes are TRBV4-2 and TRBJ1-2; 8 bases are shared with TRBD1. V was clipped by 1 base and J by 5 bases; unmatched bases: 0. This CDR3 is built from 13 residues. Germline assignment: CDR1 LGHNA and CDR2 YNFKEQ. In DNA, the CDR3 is TGTGCCAGCAGCCAAGGGACAGGGTATGGCTACACCTTC. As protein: CASSQGTGYGYTF.

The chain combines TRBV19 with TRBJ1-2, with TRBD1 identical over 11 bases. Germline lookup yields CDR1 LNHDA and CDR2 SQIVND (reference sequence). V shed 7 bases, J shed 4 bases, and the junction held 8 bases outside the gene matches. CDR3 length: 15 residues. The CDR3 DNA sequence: TGTGCCAGTACCCTGGGACAGGGGGACCTCTATGGCTACACCTTC. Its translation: CASTLGQGDLYGYTF. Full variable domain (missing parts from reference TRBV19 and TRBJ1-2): DGGITQSPKYLFRKEGQNVTLSCEQNLNHDAMYWYRQDPGQGLRLIYYSQIVNDFQKGDIAEGYSVSREKKESFPLTVTSAQKNPTAFYLCASTLGQGDLYGYTFGSGTRLTVV.

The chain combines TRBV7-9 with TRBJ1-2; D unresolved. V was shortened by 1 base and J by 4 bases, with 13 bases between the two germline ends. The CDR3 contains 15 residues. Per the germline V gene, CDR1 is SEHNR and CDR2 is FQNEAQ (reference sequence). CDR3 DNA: TGTGCCAGCAGCTTAGGGGTGGCGGGATCCTATGGCTACACCTTC. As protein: CASSLGVAGSYGYTF.

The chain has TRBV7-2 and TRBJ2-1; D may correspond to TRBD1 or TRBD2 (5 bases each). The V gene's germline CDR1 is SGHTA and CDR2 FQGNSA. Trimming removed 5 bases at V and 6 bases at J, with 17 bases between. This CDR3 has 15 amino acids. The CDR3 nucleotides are TGTGCCAGCAGCCCGTCTATCGGGGCACTCAATGAGCAGTTCTTC. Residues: CASSPSIGALNEQFF.

The CDR3 DNA reads TGTGCCAGCAGCACTAGCGGAACCGGGGAGCTGTTTTTT. As protein: CASSTSGTGELFF. The chain is built from TRBV2 and TRBJ2-2; 8 positions match TRBD2. The V segment lost 6 bases and the J segment 5 bases; nucleotides outside the gene matches: 2. Germline V gene data show CDR1 as SNHLY and CDR2 as FYNNEI. CDR3 length: 13 residues.

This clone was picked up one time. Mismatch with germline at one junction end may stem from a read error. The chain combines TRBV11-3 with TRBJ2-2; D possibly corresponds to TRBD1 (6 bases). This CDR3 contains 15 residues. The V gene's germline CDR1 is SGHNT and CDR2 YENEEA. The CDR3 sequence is CASSLGGRGTGELFF. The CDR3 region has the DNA TGTGCCAGCAGCTTAGGCGGCAGGGGAACCGGTGAGCTGTTTTTT.

This CDR3 is CASSLSTGLYEQYF. The CDR3 bases are TGTGCCAGCAGCTTATCCACAGGGTTGTACGAGCAGTACTTC. V is TRBV7-6 and J is TRBJ2-7; TRBD1 might be the D (6 bases). Germline CDR1 reads SGHVS; CDR2 reads FNYEAQ. V gave up 2 bases and J gave up 4 bases, with 12 bases separating them. The CDR3 extends over 14 amino acids.

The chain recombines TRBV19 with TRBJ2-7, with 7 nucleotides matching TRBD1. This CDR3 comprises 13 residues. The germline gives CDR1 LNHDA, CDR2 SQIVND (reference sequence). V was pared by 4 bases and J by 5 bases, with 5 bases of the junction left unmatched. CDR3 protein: CASSRQGRDEQYF. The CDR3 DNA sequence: TGTGCCAGTAGTAGACAGGGAAGGGACGAGCAGTACTTC. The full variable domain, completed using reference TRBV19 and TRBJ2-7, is DGGITQSPKYLFRKEGQNVTLSCEQNLNHDAMYWYRQDPGQGLRLIYYSQIVNDFQKGDIAEGYSVSREKKESFPLTVTSAQKNPTAFYLCASSRQGRDEQYFGPGTRLTVT.